This T cell receptor (beta chain) was sequenced for a study of OX40 agonist ivuxolimab in advanced cancers. Study-level information: Partial responses were observed in three patients, of whom one had hepatocellular carcinoma and two had cutaneous melanoma.

TCRdb's table, derived via immunoSEQ multiplex PCR, lists solely in-frame clones and lacks some. The table shows 75,000 to 90,000 clones, with 89% occurring only once. V lost 6 bases to trimming and J lost 12 bases; unmatched junction nucleotides: 11. This CDR3 is built from 14 residues. CDR1 and CDR2 (germline): SNHLY, FYNNEI. Note on this clone: Its antigen is unknown.

Study results and limitations: The antigen specificity of the peripheral T cells (those that were expanded) was not determined.

The source is an adult with an advanced solid tumor such as melanoma, head and neck, liver or kidney cancer. J is TRBJ1-4 and V is TRBV2; 9 nucleotides agree with TRBD1. Sample: CD4+ or CD8+ T cells sorted from blood, taken in a trial of the OX40 agonist ivuxolimab. CDR3 DNA sequence: TGTGCCAGCAGCGTTTTCTGGACAGGGGAGGAACTGTTTTTT. As protein: CASSVFWTGEELFF. Full variable domain (remainder filled in from reference TRBV2 and TRBJ1-4): EPEVTQTPSHQVTQMGQEVILRCVPISNHLYFYWYRQILGQKVEFLVSFYNNEISEKSEIFDDQFSVERPDGSNFTLKIRSTKLEDSAMYFCASSVFWTGEELFFGSGTQLSVL.